One and the same sample provided the 10 T cell receptor beta chains below, sequenced in a study of shared clonotypes between healthy human individuals. Libraries were prepared by immunoSEQ multiplex PCR; TCRdb keeps only in-frame clonotypes and omits some of them. This table has about 100,000 clones, less than 50% appearing once. The sample taken for sequencing was PBMCs. These receptors were collected from a middle-aged woman in good health. Some clones in this sample may be carry-over from other donors' samples.

The chain links TRBV28 to TRBJ1-4; 8 bases line up with TRBD1. The germline V gene has CDR1 MDHEN and CDR2 SYDVKM. Trimming took 6 bases from V and 4 from J; bases not matched to a gene: 7. This CDR3 has 15 residues. The CDR3 protein is CASSKGQEGNEKLFF. The DNA of the CDR3 is TGTGCCAGCAGCAAGGGACAGGAGGGTAATGAAAAACTGTTTTTT.

This chain connects TRBV5-1 to TRBJ2-7; possibly TRBD2 for D (6 bases). CDR3 size: 15 residues. Germline V gene sequence: CDR1 SGHRS, CDR2 YFSETQ. Between the trimmed V and J ends, which lost 4 bases and 6 bases, there was a span of 20 bases. CDR3 bases: TGCGCCAGCAGCCCCCCGGGACTCCTTTTGATCGAGCAGTACTTC. Translating gives CASSPPGLLLIEQYF.

The chain has TRBV4-2 and TRBJ2-7; TRBD2 aligns across 8 bases. CDR1 LGHNA and CDR2 YNFKEQ come from the germline V gene. The CDR3 is made up of 17 amino acids. The V gene end was trimmed by 1 base and the J gene end by 0 bases; junction bases not matched to a gene: 8. In nucleotides, the CDR3 is TGTGCCAGCAGCCAAGGCCGATTGGCGGGAGGCTCCTACGAGCAGTACTTC. Translating it yields CASSQGRLAGGSYEQYF.

This clone was detected only a few times. The V gene is TRBV30, the J gene TRBJ1-3, with a possible D match to TRBD1 (5 bases). V dropped 0 bases and J dropped 0 bases, with 12 bases sitting between them. This CDR3 is 16 amino acids long. Germline V gene lookup returns CDR1 GTSNPN and CDR2 SVGIG (reference sequence). The DNA of the CDR3 is TGTGCCTGGAGTGTCCCCCGGACAAGCTCTGGAAACACCATATATTTT. Translated, it gives CAWSVPRTSSGNTIYF.

The chain couples TRBV30 to TRBJ2-1; 11 nucleotides match TRBD2. CDR1 and CDR2 from the germline V gene are GTSNPN and SVGIG (reference sequence). V lost 3 bases to trimming and J lost 10 bases; unmatched junction nucleotides: 8. This CDR3 has 14 residues. CDR3 loop: CAWSRLAGRGEQFF. The CDR3 bases are TGTGCCTGGAGCCGACTAGCGGGACGGGGGGAGCAGTTCTTC.

CDR3 sequence (DNA): TGCGCCAGCAGCCCGAGGGACAGCCCCTACGAGCAGTACTTC. Translated, it gives CASSPRDSPYEQYF. The V and J genes are TRBV5-1 and TRBJ2-7; 7 bases line up with TRBD1. This CDR3 spans 14 amino acids. Germline CDR1 SGHRS, CDR2 YFSETQ. V dropped 4 bases and J dropped 2; count of bases not matched to a gene: 6.

A remark on this clone: A much larger clonotype is one base distant, so this may be a read error. Other DNA sequences from this sample encode an identical CDR3 as well. This chain joins TRBV4-3 and TRBJ1-4; D perhaps matches TRBD1 (5 bases). Germline loops: CDR1 LGHNA, CDR2 YSLEER. Trimming shortened V by 3 bases and J by 6 bases, and 17 bases separated the two germline ends. The CDR3 length is 16 residues. The CDR3 DNA sequence: TGCGCCAGCAGCCAGCGGGCGGGGGGATTCGATGAAAAACTGTTTTTT. This translates into CASSQRAGGFDEKLFF.

By frequency in the sample, this clone is medium-sized. J is TRBJ1-4 and V is TRBV30; the D is unclear. The CDR3 runs 13 residues. Between the trimmed V and J ends, which lost 0 bases and 7 bases, there was a span of 9 bases. Germline V CDR1 and CDR2: GTSNPN, SVGIG (reference sequence). CDR3 in DNA: TGTGCCTGGAGTGTACCGCGGGGTGAAAAACTGTTTTTT. Residues: CAWSVPRGEKLFF.

V is TRBV30 and J is TRBJ1-2; possible D gene TRBD1, 6 bases. The CDR3 is 13 amino acids. Germline CDR1 is GTSNPN and CDR2 is SVGIG (reference sequence). Deletions cut 2 bases from V and 8 bases from J, with 15 bases between. In DNA form, the CDR3 reads TGTGCCTGGAGTTCTACAGGGTGGGGAGGCTACACCTTC. Its protein product is CAWSSTGWGGYTF.

At least ten counts were recorded for this clone. The J gene is TRBJ2-1, the V gene TRBV29-1; tentatively, D is TRBD1 (5 bases). V was shortened by 8 bases and J by 3 bases, with 11 bases between the two germline ends. Germline values: CDR1 SQVTM, CDR2 ANQGSEA. This CDR3 region has 12 residues. The CDR3 loop reads CSSGHDYNEQFF. In DNA, the CDR3 is TGCAGCTCTGGACATGACTACAATGAGCAGTTCTTC.